Listed here are 31 T cell receptor beta chains from one sample, sequenced in a study of blood T cell repertoires in COVID-19. Generated by immunoSEQ multiplex PCR, the TCRdb table keeps only in-frame clones and is missing some. The sample lists about 170,000 clones, around 89% seen once, with 2% to 2.5% in the top ten. The sample was peripheral blood. All receptors come from a man aged 50 to 60 who had recovered from COVID-19.

This clone has just one count. The chain recombines TRBV2 with TRBJ1-1, with 11 nucleotides matching TRBD1. This CDR3 has 15 amino acids. With 9 bases clipped from V and 6 bases from J, the junction kept 12 bases outside the gene matches. CDR1 is SNHLY, CDR2 FYNNEI, per germline. The CDR3 here is CASLYGQGAVPEAFF. The CDR3, as DNA: TGTGCCAGTTTGTATGGACAGGGGGCTGTCCCTGAAGCTTTCTTT.

The rearrangement joins TRBV7-3 to TRBJ1-4, with 9 bases lining up with TRBD1. The CDR3 loop spans 18 amino acids. Germline CDR1 is SGHTA and CDR2 is FQGTGA. The junction had 14 bases not matched to a gene; V was cut back by 6 bases and J by 3 bases. Here the CDR3 reads CASSLKGTGYAANEKLFF. CDR3 coding DNA: TGTGCCAGCAGTCTAAAAGGGACAGGGTATGCGGCTAATGAAAAACTGTTTTTT.

The rearrangement uses TRBV3-1 (or the pseudogene TRBV3-2) and TRBJ2-7; D ambiguous. CDR3 length equals 14 residues. Germline lookup yields CDR1 LGHDT and CDR2 YNNKEL (reference sequence). Trimming took 1 base from V and 7 from J, leaving 14 bases between them. The CDR3 bases are TGTGCCAGCAGCCAAGGTGGTCGGGTCGTTGAGCAGTACTTC. It is translated as CASSQGGRVVEQYF.

The V and J genes are TRBV10-2 and TRBJ2-3; 11 bases align to TRBD2. CDR1 and CDR2 (germline): WSHSY, SAAADI. V trimming: 4 bases; J trimming: 1 base; junction bases outside the gene matches: 1. The CDR3 has 15 residues. CDR3 bases: TGCGCCAGCAGTGGGACTAGCGGGCGCACAGATACGCAGTATTTT. As protein: CASSGTSGRTDTQYF.

The genes are TRBV7-2 and TRBJ2-7; D is undetermined. The CDR3 covers 11 residues. Germline lookup yields CDR1 SGHTA and CDR2 FQGNSA. Trimming stripped 6 bases from V and 4 bases from J, with 7 bases between. CDR3 in amino acids: CASREQYEQYF. CDR3 in DNA: TGTGCCAGCAGGGAGCAGTACGAGCAGTACTTC.

This clone has more than one count but fewer than ten. V usage is TRBV30 and J usage is TRBJ2-2, with D possibly TRBD1 on 6 matching bases. The CDR3 has 15 residues. The germline V gene has CDR1 GTSNPN and CDR2 SVGIG (reference sequence). Trimming left V 5 bases short and J 4 bases short, with 17 bases between. The CDR3 DNA sequence: TGTGCCTGGGAATTATTACAGGGCGGCACCGGGGAGCTGTTTTTT. Translation: CAWELLQGGTGELFF. The full variable domain, completed using reference TRBV30 and TRBJ2-2, is SQTIHQWPATLVQPVGSPLSLECTVEGTSNPNLYWYRQAAGRGLQLLFYSVGIGQISSEVPQNLSASRPQDRQFILSSKKLLLSDSGFYLCAWELLQGGTGELFFGEGSRLTVL.

The rearrangement joins TRBV7-9 to TRBJ1-2; TRBD1 might be the D (5 bases). Germline CDR1 is SEHNR and CDR2 is FQNEAQ (reference sequence). The V gene lost 4 bases and the J gene lost 8 bases, with 14 bases spanning the gap. This CDR3 contains 13 residues. The CDR3 loop reads CASSSGPQGGYTF. The CDR3 DNA reads as TGTGCCAGCAGCTCCGGGCCTCAGGGAGGCTACACCTTC.

The chain uses TRBV5-8 and TRBJ2-7, with a tentative D call TRBD1 (6 bases). V shed 4 bases and J shed 8 bases, with 16 bases lying between them. The CDR3 is made up of 13 amino acids. The germline CDR1 and CDR2 sequences are SGHTS and YDEGEE. The CDR3 sequence: CASSDGDTSQQYF. CDR3 DNA sequence: TGTGCCAGCAGCGATGGGGACACCTCTCAGCAGTACTTC.

The V and J genes are TRBV23-1 and TRBJ1-5, with TRBD1 matching 8 bases. TRBV23-1 is an ORF, and what it does is uncertain. The junction had 13 bases not matched to a gene; V was cut back by 2 bases and J by 4 bases. The CDR3 covers 18 residues. This CDR3 reads CASSQRPDGQGGNQPQHF. DNA of the CDR3: TGCGCCAGCAGTCAACGACCCGACGGACAGGGTGGGAATCAGCCCCAGCATTTT.

V and J are TRBV11-2 and TRBJ2-7, with 7 bases identical to TRBD2. V was clipped by 5 bases and J by 3 bases; unmatched bases: 7. This CDR3 is built from 14 residues. Per germline, CDR1 SGHAT and CDR2 FQNNGV. CDR3 in DNA: TGTGCCAGCAGCCTTCCGGGACTATACTACGAGCAGTACTTC. It translates to CASSLPGLYYEQYF.

The CDR3 is CASSLTGQTNEQYF. In DNA form, the CDR3 reads TGTGCCAGCAGTTTAACGGGACAGACCAACGAGCAGTACTTC. The chain uses TRBV27 and TRBJ2-7; 7 bases line up with TRBD1. Germline V gene lookup returns CDR1 MNHEY and CDR2 SMNVEV (reference sequence). The CDR3 sequence is 14 residues long. Trimming took 2 bases from V and 5 from J; bases not matched to a gene: 6.

This chain joins TRBV7-9 and TRBJ2-3, with D maybe TRBD1 (6 bases). Looked up from germline, CDR1 is SEHNR and CDR2 is FQNEAQ (reference sequence). Trimming shortened V by 5 bases and J by 5 bases, and 20 bases separated the two germline ends. There are 16 residues in the CDR3. The CDR3 DNA reads TGTGCCAGCAGCCAACCGGGACACAGCATTCGAGATACGCAGTATTTT. Translation gives CASSQPGHSIRDTQYF. The full variable domain, its missing parts supplied by reference TRBV7-9 and TRBJ2-3, is DTGVSQNPRHKITKRGQNVTFRCDPISEHNRLYWYRQTLGQGPEFLTYFQNEAQLEKSRLLSDRFSAERPKGSFSTLEIQRTEQGDSAMYLCASSQPGHSIRDTQYFGPGTRLTVL.

The rearrangement uses TRBV6-5 and TRBJ1-2, with D unclear. Trimming removed 4 bases from V and 0 bases from J, with 15 bases in between. Germline loops: CDR1 MNHEY, CDR2 SVGAGI. The CDR3 runs 16 residues. CDR3 protein: CASSSAQQKANYGYTF. In DNA form, the CDR3 reads TGTGCCAGCAGTTCCGCCCAACAGAAAGCTAACTATGGCTACACCTTC.

V and J are TRBV5-4 and TRBJ2-1; 8 nucleotides align to TRBD2. This CDR3 contains 15 residues. V lost 4 bases and J lost 1; bases outside the gene matches: 4. CDR1 SGHNT and CDR2 YYREEE come from the germline V gene (reference sequence). CDR3 sequence reads: CASSRPSGSYNEQFF. In DNA form, the CDR3 reads TGTGCCAGCAGCCGACCTAGCGGGTCCTACAATGAGCAGTTCTTC.

This chain joins TRBV4-1 and TRBJ2-7; the D is unclear. The V end lost 0 bases, the J end lost 4 bases, and 7 bases lay between the germline ends. The germline gives CDR1 MGHRA, CDR2 YSYEKL. The CDR3 has 13 residues. The CDR3 nucleotides read TGCGCCAGCAGCCAAGAACTGAGATACGAGCAGTACTTC. It codes for CASSQELRYEQYF.

The rearrangement uses TRBV12-3 or TRBV12-4 and TRBJ1-2; possible D gene TRBD1, 6 bases. V was clipped by 6 bases and J by 7 bases, with 12 bases between them. This CDR3 spans 12 amino acids. CDR3 DNA: TGTGCCAGCAGCCCCAACAGGGCTGGCTACACCTTC. Amino acids: CASSPNRAGYTF.

The rearrangement uses TRBV7-2 and TRBJ2-5, with 7 nucleotides matching TRBD2. Trimming cost V 4 bases and J 7 bases; bases outside gene matches: 18. Germline CDR1 reads SGHTA; CDR2 reads FQGNSA. CDR3 length: 17 residues. The CDR3 spells CASSSLPSSGPGGTQYF. Written as DNA, the CDR3 is TGTGCCAGCAGCTCGCTCCCGTCTAGCGGTCCGGGGGGGACCCAGTACTTC. The variable domain in full, completed from reference TRBV7-2 and TRBJ2-5, reads GAGVSQSPSNKVTEKGKDVELRCDPISGHTALYWYRQSLGQGLEFLIYFQGNSAPDKSGLPSDRFSAERTGGSVSTLTIQRTQQEDSAVYLCASSSLPSSGPGGTQYFGPGTRLLVL.

This rearrangement joins TRBV9 to TRBJ2-6, with D possibly being TRBD2 (5 bases). This CDR3 region has 18 residues. V dropped 0 bases and J dropped 0 bases, with 13 bases sitting between them. CDR1 and CDR2 from the germline V gene are SGDLS and YYNGEE. The CDR3 here is CASSVAGLIPSGANVLTF. CDR3 in DNA: TGTGCCAGCAGCGTAGCCGGACTCATCCCCTCTGGGGCCAACGTCCTGACTTTC.

CDR3: CASSPHLGSGLYEQYF. The CDR3, as DNA: TGTGCCAGCAGTCCCCACCTGGGTAGCGGGCTCTACGAGCAGTACTTC. The rearrangement uses TRBV25-1 and TRBJ2-7; 7 bases match TRBD2. The V gene end was trimmed by 5 bases and the J gene end by 3 bases; junction bases not matched to a gene: 13. Germline V gene lookup returns CDR1 MGHDK and CDR2 SYGVNS. There are 16 residues in the CDR3.

CDR3 region: CASSVEAGGAGTEAFF. The CDR3 coding sequence is TGTGCCAGCAGCGTAGAAGCAGGGGGCGCGGGGACTGAAGCTTTCTTT. The V call is TRBV9, the J call TRBJ1-1, with 8 positions matching TRBD1. This CDR3 region has 16 residues. From germline, CDR1 is SGDLS and CDR2 YYNGEE. Trimming cost V 0 bases and J 5 bases; bases outside gene matches: 9.

This clone appeared a single time. The chain uses TRBV29-1 and TRBJ1-2; possible D gene TRBD1, 6 bases. This CDR3 spans 12 amino acids. Trimming took off 5 bases at V and 8 bases at J, with 15 bases between the two ends. In germline, CDR1 is SQVTM, CDR2 ANQGSEA. CDR3 DNA: TGCAGCGTTAAACGGGGGGCCTCAGGCTACACCTTC. This translates into CSVKRGASGYTF.

This sequence joins TRBV19 and TRBJ2-7; possible D gene TRBD2, 6 bases. The germline gives CDR1 LNHDA, CDR2 SQIVND (reference sequence). This CDR3 is built from 15 residues. Trimming cost V 6 bases and J 3 bases, with 18 bases left between them. The CDR3 region has the DNA TGTGCCAGTAGGCTAACCCGGGACTCATACTACGAGCAGTACTTC. As protein: CASRLTRDSYYEQYF. Based on the CDR3 plus reference TRBV19 and TRBJ2-7, the full variable domain is DGGITQSPKYLFRKEGQNVTLSCEQNLNHDAMYWYRQDPGQGLRLIYYSQIVNDFQKGDIAEGYSVSREKKESFPLTVTSAQKNPTAFYLCASRLTRDSYYEQYFGPGTRLTVT.

The rearrangement joins TRBV7-9 to TRBJ2-5; D might be TRBD1 (5 bases). The V gene lost 5 bases and the J gene lost 0 bases, with 10 bases spanning the gap. This CDR3 is 14 amino acids long. Germline assignment: CDR1 SEHNR and CDR2 FQNEAQ (reference sequence). The CDR3 coding sequence is TGTGCCAGCAGCCCCGACAGAGACCAAGAGACCCAGTACTTC. Protein product: CASSPDRDQETQYF.

V is TRBV5-1 and J is TRBJ2-6, with 9 positions matching TRBD1. This CDR3 has 20 residues. With 0 bases clipped from V and 0 bases from J, the junction kept 10 bases outside the gene matches. Germline V gene lookup returns CDR1 SGHRS and CDR2 YFSETQ. DNA of the CDR3: TGCGCCAGCAGCTTGGACCCCTCCGGGACAGGGTACTCTGGGGCCAACGTCCTGACTTTC. Translated, it gives CASSLDPSGTGYSGANVLTF. Complete variable domain (other parts from reference TRBV5-1 and TRBJ2-6): KAGVTQTPRYLIKTRGQQVTLSCSPISGHRSVSWYQQTPGQGLQFLFEYFSETQRNKGNFPGRFSGRQFSNSRSEMNVSTLELGDSALYLCASSLDPSGTGYSGANVLTFGAGSRLTVL.

The rearrangement links TRBV7-9 to TRBJ2-1, with TRBD1 matching over 9 bases. Germline V lookup: CDR1 SEHNR, CDR2 FQNEAQ (reference sequence). With 4 bases clipped from V and 6 bases from J, the junction kept 7 bases outside the gene matches. The CDR3 sequence is 15 residues long. CDR3: CASSSPGQGPNEQFF. The CDR3 region has the DNA TGTGCCAGCAGCTCACCGGGACAGGGACCCAATGAGCAGTTCTTC.

CDR3: CASSLGPGSGELFF. CDR3 coding DNA: TGTGCCAGCAGCTTAGGGCCAGGGTCCGGGGAGCTGTTTTTT. The chain combines TRBV13 with TRBJ2-2; D is possibly TRBD1 (5 bases). The CDR3 length is 14 residues. Between the trimmed V and J ends, which lost 0 bases and 6 bases, there was a span of 8 bases. Germline CDR1 reads PRHDT; CDR2 reads FYEKMQ (reference sequence).

This chain joins TRBV5-1 and TRBJ1-1; D ambiguous. The CDR3 is 11 residues long. Trimming took 5 bases from V and 4 from J, leaving 6 bases between them. Germline lookup yields CDR1 SGHRS and CDR2 YFSETQ. Here the CDR3 DNA reads TGCGCCAGCAGGGGAGGCACTGAAGCTTTCTTT. It is translated as CASRGGTEAFF.

As DNA, the CDR3 is TGTGCCAGCAGCCATATAATCGGCTCCTACGAGCAGTACTTC. Amino acid sequence: CASSHIIGSYEQYF. V is TRBV2 and J is TRBJ2-7; D is ambiguous. Between the trimmed V and J ends, which lost 6 bases and 0 bases, there was a span of 12 bases. The length of the CDR3 is 14 residues. In germline, CDR1 is SNHLY, CDR2 FYNNEI.

CDR3 region: CASSEGVTDTQYF. In DNA, the CDR3 is TGTGCCAGCAGCGAGGGGGTCACAGATACGCAGTATTTT. This chain uses TRBV27 with TRBJ2-3; perhaps TRBD1 as D (6 bases). Trimming took off 6 bases at V and 2 bases at J, with 9 bases between the two ends. Germline lookup yields CDR1 MNHEY and CDR2 SMNVEV (reference sequence). The CDR3 has 13 residues.

This chain joins TRBV6-5 and TRBJ1-6; no clear D. This CDR3 has 13 amino acids. V was clipped by 7 bases and J by 8 bases, with 12 bases between them. CDR1 MNHEY and CDR2 SVGAGI come from the germline V gene. The CDR3 region is CASIRAGDSPLHF. Here the CDR3 DNA reads TGTGCCAGCATACGGGCCGGGGATTCACCCCTCCACTTT.

This chain links TRBV11-2 with TRBJ2-2, with TRBD1 matching over 10 bases. V trimming: 1 base; J trimming: 4 bases; junction bases outside the gene matches: 9. The CDR3 consists of 18 residues. CDR1 is SGHAT and CDR2 is FQNNGV in the germline V gene. The CDR3 DNA is TGTGCCAGCAGCTTAGGCTCCCGGACAGGGGGGATCACCGGGGAGCTGTTTTTT. Protein: CASSLGSRTGGITGELFF.